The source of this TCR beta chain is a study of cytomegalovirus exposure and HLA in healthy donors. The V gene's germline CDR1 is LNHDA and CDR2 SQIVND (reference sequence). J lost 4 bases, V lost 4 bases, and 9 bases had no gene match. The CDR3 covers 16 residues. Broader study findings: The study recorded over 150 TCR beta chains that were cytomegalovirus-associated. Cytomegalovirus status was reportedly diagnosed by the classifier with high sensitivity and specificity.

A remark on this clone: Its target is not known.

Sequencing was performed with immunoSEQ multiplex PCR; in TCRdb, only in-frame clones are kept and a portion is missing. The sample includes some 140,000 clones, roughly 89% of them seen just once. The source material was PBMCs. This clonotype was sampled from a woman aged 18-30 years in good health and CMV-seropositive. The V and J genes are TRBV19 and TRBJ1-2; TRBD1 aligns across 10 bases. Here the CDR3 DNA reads TGTGCCAGTAGTACATCCGACAGGGGGCTTACCTATGGCTACACCTTC. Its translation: CASSTSDRGLTYGYTF.